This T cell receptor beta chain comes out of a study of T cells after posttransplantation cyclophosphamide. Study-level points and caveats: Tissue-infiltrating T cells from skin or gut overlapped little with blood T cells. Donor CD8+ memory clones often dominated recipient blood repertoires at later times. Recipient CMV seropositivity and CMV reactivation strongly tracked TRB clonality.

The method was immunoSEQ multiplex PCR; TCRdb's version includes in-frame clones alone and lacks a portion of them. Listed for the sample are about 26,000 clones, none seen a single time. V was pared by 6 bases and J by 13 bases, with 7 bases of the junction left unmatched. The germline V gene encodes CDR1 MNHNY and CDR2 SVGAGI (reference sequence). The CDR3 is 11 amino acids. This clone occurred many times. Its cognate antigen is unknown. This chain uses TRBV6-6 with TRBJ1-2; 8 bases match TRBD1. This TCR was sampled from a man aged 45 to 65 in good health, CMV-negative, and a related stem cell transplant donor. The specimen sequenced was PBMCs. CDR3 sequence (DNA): TGTGCCAGCAGCCGGACAGGGTCTCTCACCTTC. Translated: CASSRTGSLTF.